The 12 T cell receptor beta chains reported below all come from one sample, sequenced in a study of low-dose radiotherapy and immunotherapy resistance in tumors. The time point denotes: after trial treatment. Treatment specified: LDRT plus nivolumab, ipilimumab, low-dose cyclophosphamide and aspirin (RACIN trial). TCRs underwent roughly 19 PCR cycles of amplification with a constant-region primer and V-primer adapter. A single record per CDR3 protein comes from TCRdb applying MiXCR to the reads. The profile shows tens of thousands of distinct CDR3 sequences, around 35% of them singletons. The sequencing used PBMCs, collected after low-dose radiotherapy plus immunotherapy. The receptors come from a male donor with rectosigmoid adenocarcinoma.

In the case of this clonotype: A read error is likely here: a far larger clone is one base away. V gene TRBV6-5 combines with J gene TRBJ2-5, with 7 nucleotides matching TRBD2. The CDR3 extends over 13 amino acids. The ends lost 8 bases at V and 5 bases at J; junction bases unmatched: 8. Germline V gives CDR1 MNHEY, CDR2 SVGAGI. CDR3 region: CASRRDYVETQYF. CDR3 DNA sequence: TGTGCCAGCCGTCGGGACTACGTGGAGACCCAGTACTTC.

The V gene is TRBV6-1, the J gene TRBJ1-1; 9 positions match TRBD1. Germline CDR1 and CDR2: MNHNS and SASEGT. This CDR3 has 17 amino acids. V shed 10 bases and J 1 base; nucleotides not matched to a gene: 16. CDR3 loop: CATTPFTGGAGNTEAFF. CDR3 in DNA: TGTGCCACGACCCCCTTTACAGGGGGCGCGGGGAACACTGAAGCTTTCTTT.

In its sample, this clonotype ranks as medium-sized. In DNA, the CDR3 is TGCGCCAGCAGCCCAAGCAGAAGCGCTGGGGCCAACGTCCTGACTTTC. Translated, it gives CASSPSRSAGANVLTF. This rearrangement joins TRBV5-1 to TRBJ2-6; no reliable D call. The ends were cut back, 4 bases at V and 2 bases at J, with 13 bases in the middle. CDR3 length: 16 residues. CDR1 is SGHRS, CDR2 YFSETQ, per germline.

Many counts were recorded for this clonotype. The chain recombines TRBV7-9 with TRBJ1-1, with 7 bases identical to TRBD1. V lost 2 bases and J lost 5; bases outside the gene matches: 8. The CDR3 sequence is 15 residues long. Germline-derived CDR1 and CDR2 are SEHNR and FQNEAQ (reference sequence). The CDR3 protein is CASSLSNRGKTEAFF. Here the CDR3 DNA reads TGTGCCAGCAGCTTATCTAACAGGGGAAAAACTGAAGCTTTCTTT.

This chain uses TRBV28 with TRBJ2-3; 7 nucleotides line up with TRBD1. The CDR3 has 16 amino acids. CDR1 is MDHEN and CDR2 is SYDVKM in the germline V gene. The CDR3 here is CSSFTQWEQGRDTQYF. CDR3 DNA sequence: TGTAGCAGTTTCACTCAATGGGAACAGGGGAGAGATACGCAGTATTTT.

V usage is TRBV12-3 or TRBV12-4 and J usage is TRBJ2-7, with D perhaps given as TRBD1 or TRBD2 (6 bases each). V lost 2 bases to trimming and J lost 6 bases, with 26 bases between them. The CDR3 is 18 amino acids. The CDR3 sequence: CASSLRPMGQGRRAEQYF. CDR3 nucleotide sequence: TGTGCCAGCAGTTTAAGACCGATGGGGCAGGGGAGGAGGGCCGAGCAGTACTTC.

Here the CDR3 DNA reads TGTGCCAGCAGCCCAGGGGAGGTAGCCAAAAACATTCAGTACTTC. Translated, it gives CASSPGEVAKNIQYF. The chain carries TRBV28 and TRBJ2-4; D is perhaps TRBD1 or TRBD2 (6 bases each). V dropped 6 bases and J dropped 0 bases, with 12 bases sitting between them. CDR1 is MDHEN, CDR2 SYDVKM, per germline. The CDR3 contains 15 residues.

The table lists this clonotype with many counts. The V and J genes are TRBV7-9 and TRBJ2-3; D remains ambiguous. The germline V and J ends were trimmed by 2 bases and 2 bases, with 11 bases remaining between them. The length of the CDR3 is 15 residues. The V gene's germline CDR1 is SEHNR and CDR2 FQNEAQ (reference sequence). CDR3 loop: CASSLSVWDTDTQYF. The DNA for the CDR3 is TGTGCCAGCAGCTTATCCGTTTGGGACACAGATACGCAGTATTTT.

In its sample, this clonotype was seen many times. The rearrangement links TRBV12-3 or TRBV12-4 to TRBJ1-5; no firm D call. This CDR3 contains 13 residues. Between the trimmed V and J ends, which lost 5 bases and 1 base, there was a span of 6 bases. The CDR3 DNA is TGTGCCAGCAGTCCGGACAGCAATCAGCCCCAGCATTTT. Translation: CASSPDSNQPQHF.

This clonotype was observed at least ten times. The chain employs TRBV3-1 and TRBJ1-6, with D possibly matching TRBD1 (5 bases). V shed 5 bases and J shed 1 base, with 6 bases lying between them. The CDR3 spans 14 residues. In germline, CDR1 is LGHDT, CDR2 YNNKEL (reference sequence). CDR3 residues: CASSRGSYNSPLHF. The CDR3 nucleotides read TGTGCCAGCAGCAGGGGATCCTATAATTCACCCCTCCACTTT. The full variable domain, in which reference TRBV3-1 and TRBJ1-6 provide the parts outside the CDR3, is DTAVSQTPKYLVTQMGNDKSIKCEQNLGHDTMYWYKQDSKKFLKIMFSYNNKELIINETVPNRFSPKSPDKAHLNLHINSLELGDSAVYFCASSRGSYNSPLHFGNGTRLTVT.

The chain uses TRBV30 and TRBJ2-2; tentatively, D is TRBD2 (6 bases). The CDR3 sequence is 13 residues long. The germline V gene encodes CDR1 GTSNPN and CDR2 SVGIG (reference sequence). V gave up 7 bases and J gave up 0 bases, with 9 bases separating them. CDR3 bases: TGTGCCTTTGGGACTTCGAACACCGGGGAGCTGTTTTTT. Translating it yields CAFGTSNTGELFF.

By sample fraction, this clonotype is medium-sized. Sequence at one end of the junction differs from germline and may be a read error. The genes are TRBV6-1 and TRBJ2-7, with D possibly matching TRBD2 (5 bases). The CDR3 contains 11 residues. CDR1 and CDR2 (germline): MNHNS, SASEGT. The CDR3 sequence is CASSEGPGNDF. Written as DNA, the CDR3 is TGTGCCAGCAGTGAAGGTCCGGGGAACGATTTC.